This passage covers 27 T cell receptor beta chains from one sample sequenced in a study of molecular identifiers for immune sequencing clone quantification (dated by TCRdb to 2016 to 2019). Receptors were amplified or captured by PCR. The data were produced on an Illumina HiSeq 4000. TCRdb cleaned the public reads at Q25 with fastp, built clones with MiXCR and kept in-frame beta chains. Each entry merges the rows of one CDR3 protein and shows their most common DNA and genes. Present in this sample are about 640,000 distinct CDR3 sequences, 15% to 20% of which were seen just once. Roughly 0.85% of the sample rests with the top ten. Sequencing was carried out using naive CD8+ T cells from blood, with Jurkat cell RNA spiked in. The label giving this sample's cell subset or site can be read as: FACS-sorted CD8+CD4-CCR7+CD45RA+ naive T cells. The receptors here all came from a human donor in good health. Some libraries in this study had Jurkat cell RNA spiked in.

This clonotype was seen at least ten times. This sequence joins TRBV11-1 and TRBJ1-1; the D is unclear. CDR3 length: 15 amino acids. V shed 3 bases and J shed 1 base, with 12 bases lying between them. Germline CDR1 and CDR2: SGHAT and FQDESV (reference sequence). The CDR3 DNA reads TGTGCCAGCAGCTTGAATGGGAGGAAGAACACTGAAGCTTTCTTT. Its protein is CASSLNGRKNTEAFF.

This clonotype was found a few times. One end of the junction varies from germline; a read error may be responsible. The rearrangement links TRBV5-3 to TRBJ2-7, with 12 bases lining up with TRBD1. TRBV5-3 is sorted into the ORF group, with uncertain function. The CDR3 consists of 21 residues. In DNA, the CDR3 is TGTGCCAGCAGCTTGAGGGTCGCGGGACAGGGGGCACGGCTCCTTCACTACGAGCAGTACTTC. Translating gives CASSLRVAGQGARLLHYEQYF.

Concerning this clonotype: With a much larger clone just one base away, this may be a read error. The chain combines TRBV4-2 with TRBJ2-7; D not resolved. Germline loops: CDR1 LGHNA, CDR2 YNFKEQ. This CDR3 spans 16 amino acids. CDR3 DNA: TGTGCCAGCAGCCAAGATCCAGGTTCGAGCTCCTACGAGCGGTACTTC. It codes for CASSQDPGSSSYERYF.

This clonotype was observed a handful of times. The J gene is TRBJ2-7, the V gene TRBV20-1, with a weak D call TRBD1 (6 bases). V lost 1 base and J 3 bases, leaving 16 bases between the germline ends. Per the germline V gene, CDR1 is DFQATT and CDR2 is SNEGSKA (reference sequence). CDR3 length: 15 amino acids. The CDR3 spells CSARAPARGIYEQYF. In DNA form, the CDR3 reads TGCAGTGCTAGAGCACCAGCGAGGGGGATCTACGAGCAGTACTTC.

This clonotype was picked up many times. The CDR3 DNA sequence: TGTGCCAGCAACCGAAAGGGTTTCGACGAGCAGTACTTC. Protein: CASNRKGFDEQYF. The chain couples TRBV6-2 or TRBV6-3 to TRBJ2-7, with unresolved D. The germline V gene encodes CDR1 MNHEY and CDR2 SVGEGT. The CDR3 runs to 13 residues. With 7 bases removed from V and 5 bases from J, the gap between germline ends came to 15 bases.

The rearrangement links TRBV19 to TRBJ2-2; D is perhaps TRBD1 (6 bases). The CDR3 has 15 amino acids. CDR1 is LNHDA, CDR2 SQIVND, per germline (reference sequence). Trimming stripped 1 base from V and 6 bases from J, with 12 bases between. CDR3 loop: CASSIGTGLSGELFF. The CDR3 bases are TGTGCCAGTAGTATAGGTACAGGGTTATCCGGGGAGCTGTTTTTT.

Concerning this clonotype: A much larger clone differs from this one at a single base, so this may be a read error. Here the CDR3 omits its conserved ending phenylalanine or tryptophan, so a read error is the likely source. The rearrangement links TRBV6-2 or TRBV6-3 to TRBJ1-2, with no clear D. With 0 bases removed from V and 6 bases from J, the gap between germline ends came to 5 bases. CDR1 is MNHEY and CDR2 is SVGEGT in the germline V gene. This CDR3 has 12 residues. The CDR3 nucleotides are TGTGCCAGCAGTTACTCCCGAGATGGCTACACCGTC. Protein: CASSYSRDGYTV.

This clonotype was recorded at least ten times. The J gene is TRBJ2-7, the V gene TRBV5-5; TRBD1 might be the D (6 bases). The CDR3 consists of 15 residues. In germline, CDR1 is SGHKS, CDR2 YYEKEE (reference sequence). V lost 3 bases and J 7 bases, leaving 20 bases between the germline ends. CDR3 in amino acids: CASSWVWTVSGEQYF. The CDR3 DNA follows: TGTGCCAGCAGCTGGGTATGGACAGTTTCTGGGGAGCAGTACTTC.

This clonotype occurred a few times. This sequence joins TRBV30 and TRBJ1-5; D call uncertain. The germline V gene encodes CDR1 GTSNPN and CDR2 SVGIG (reference sequence). V was cut by 0 bases and J by 4 bases, with 13 bases left in between. CDR3 length: 15 residues. CDR3 protein: CAWSVGTGSNQPQHF. The CDR3 DNA reads TGTGCCTGGAGTGTAGGTACGGGGTCAAATCAGCCCCAGCATTTT. The entire variable domain, with the rest obtained from reference TRBV30 and TRBJ1-5, is as follows: SQTIHQWPATLVQPVGSPLSLECTVEGTSNPNLYWYRQAAGRGLQLLFYSVGIGQISSEVPQNLSASRPQDRQFILSSKKLLLSDSGFYLCAWSVGTGSNQPQHFGDGTRLSIL.

On this clonotype: A much larger clone differs from this one at a single base, so this may be a read error. The CDR3 end shows no conserved phenylalanine or tryptophan, and so a read error is likely. This sequence joins TRBV19 and TRBJ2-1; D ambiguous. CDR3 length: 14 amino acids. V shed 5 bases and J shed 1 base, with 9 bases lying between them. Germline V gene data show CDR1 as LNHDA and CDR2 as SQIVND (reference sequence). This chain's CDR3 is CASSWGWSYNEQFV. The CDR3 nucleotides read TGTGCCAGTAGTTGGGGTTGGTCCTACAATGAGCAGTTCGTC.

This clonotype was seen repeatedly, ten times or more. The chain couples TRBV30 to TRBJ1-6, with 7 bases aligning to TRBD1. Per germline, CDR1 GTSNPN and CDR2 SVGIG (reference sequence). The CDR3 runs 17 residues. With 2 bases clipped from V and 6 bases from J, the junction kept 13 bases outside the gene matches. The CDR3 bases are TGTGCCTGGAGTCGAACCCCCCGGGACAGAATTAATTCACCCCTCCACTTT. It encodes CAWSRTPRDRINSPLHF.

This clonotype was recorded many times. V is TRBV28 and J is TRBJ1-1; D is unclear. The CDR3 is 15 residues long. The V end was cut by 5 bases, the J end by 3 bases, with 16 bases between. Germline-derived CDR1 and CDR2 are MDHEN and SYDVKM. The CDR3 DNA sequence: TGTGCCAGCAGTCGAAATTGGCAGGCGGACACTGAAGCTTTCTTT. Protein: CASSRNWQADTEAFF. The variable domain in full, completed from reference TRBV28 and TRBJ1-1, reads DVKVTQSSRYLVKRTGEKVFLECVQDMDHENMFWYRQDPGLGLRLIYFSYDVKMKEKGDIPEGYSVSREKKERFSLILESASTNQTSMYLCASSRNWQADTEAFFGQGTRLTVV.

This clonotype was recorded at least ten times. CDR3 DNA sequence: TGTGCCAGCACTCATACCTCCCGGGACTACGAAATCCTCACCGGGGAGCTGTTTTTT. Encoded protein: CASTHTSRDYEILTGELFF. The rearrangement links TRBV6-5 to TRBJ2-2; 7 nucleotides align to TRBD2. Looked up from germline, CDR1 is MNHEY and CDR2 is SVGAGI. The CDR3 runs to 19 residues. V lost 7 bases, J lost 4 bases, and 21 bases stayed unmatched.

As for this clonotype: This may be a read error: a much more frequent sequence differs by one nucleotide. The chain joins TRBV27 to TRBJ2-5, with D uncertain. The CDR3 extends over 15 amino acids. Germline V gene data show CDR1 as MNHEY and CDR2 as SMNVEV (reference sequence). The germline V and J ends were trimmed by 4 bases and 2 bases, with 14 bases remaining between them. The CDR3 protein is CASSSPIALQETQYF. The CDR3 DNA follows: TGTGCCAGCAGTTCGCCAATTGCCCTGCAAGAGACCCAGTACTTC.

This clonotype came up many times. J is TRBJ2-2 and V is TRBV20-1; D might be TRBD2 (5 bases). The CDR3 has 15 residues. Trimming left V 1 base short and J 3 bases short, with 12 bases between. Germline CDR1 and CDR2: DFQATT and SNEGSKA (reference sequence). The CDR3 region is CSARGMEEHTGELFF. CDR3 bases: TGCAGTGCTAGAGGCATGGAGGAGCACACCGGGGAGCTGTTTTTT.

The V and J genes are TRBV7-9 and TRBJ2-7, with D maybe TRBD1 (5 bases). Germline V gene sequence: CDR1 SEHNR, CDR2 FQNEAQ (reference sequence). V was cut by 5 bases and J by 2 bases, with 16 bases left in between. This CDR3 region has 15 residues. The CDR3 here is CASSPPNDRAYEQYF. CDR3 DNA sequence: TGTGCCAGCAGCCCCCCGAACGACAGAGCCTACGAGCAGTACTTC. Full variable domain (remainder filled in from reference TRBV7-9 and TRBJ2-7): DTGVSQNPRHKITKRGQNVTFRCDPISEHNRLYWYRQTLGQGPEFLTYFQNEAQLEKSRLLSDRFSAERPKGSFSTLEIQRTEQGDSAMYLCASSPPNDRAYEQYFGPGTRLTVT.

This clonotype was observed a single time. Given a much more abundant clone one base away, this may be a read error. J is TRBJ1-5 and V is TRBV19; TRBD1 agrees at 7 bases. Germline CDR1 reads LNHDA; CDR2 reads SQIVND (reference sequence). Losses at the gene ends were 7 bases for V and 3 bases for J; bases not matched to a gene: 9. This CDR3 is 15 amino acids long. CDR3 sequence: CASIIGGGPNQPQHF. The CDR3 DNA reads TGTGCCAGTATCATAGGAGGGGGCCCCAATCAGCCCCAGCATTTT.

This clonotype was seen ten or more times. V usage is TRBV7-9 and J usage is TRBJ2-3; 8 nucleotides align to TRBD1. Germline loops: CDR1 SEHNR, CDR2 FQNEAQ (reference sequence). Trimming at V came to 4 bases and at J to 0 bases, leaving 9 bases not matched to a gene. The CDR3 loop spans 17 amino acids. The CDR3 protein is CASSSRTGQTSTDTQYF. The CDR3 nucleotides read TGTGCCAGCAGCTCCCGGACAGGGCAAACTAGCACAGATACGCAGTATTTT.

This clonotype was counted many times. The rearrangement joins TRBV20-1 to TRBJ2-3; TRBD2 agrees at 7 bases. This CDR3 comprises 18 residues. With 1 base clipped from V and 2 bases from J, the junction kept 15 bases outside the gene matches. Looked up from germline, CDR1 is DFQATT and CDR2 is SNEGSKA (reference sequence). CDR3 region: CSARGFASGPRPTDTQYF. CDR3 DNA: TGCAGTGCTAGAGGCTTCGCTAGCGGACCACGACCCACAGATACGCAGTATTTT.

There are many counts of this clonotype. The rearrangement joins TRBV6-2 or TRBV6-3 to TRBJ2-7; maybe TRBD1 (6 bases). Per the germline V gene, CDR1 is MNHEY and CDR2 is SVGEGT. V lost 1 base and J lost 5, with 9 bases in between. CDR3 size: 13 residues. DNA of the CDR3: TGTGCCAGCAGTTACTTACAGGGAAACGAGCAGTACTTC. Translation: CASSYLQGNEQYF.

Many counts were recorded for this clonotype. This sequence joins TRBV2 and TRBJ1-1; D remains unclear. Germline lookup yields CDR1 SNHLY and CDR2 FYNNEI. Trimming pared 0 bases from V and 5 bases from J, leaving 7 bases between. The CDR3 contains 13 residues. The CDR3 region has the DNA TGTGCCAGCAGTGAAGCGACGGGGACTGAAGCTTTCTTT. Residues: CASSEATGTEAFF.

Remarks on this clonotype: This may arise from a read error, as a much more abundant clone is one base away. V is TRBV5-1 and J is TRBJ2-7, with D tentatively TRBD2 (5 bases). The CDR3 is 13 amino acids. In germline, CDR1 is SGHRS, CDR2 YFSETQ. The CDR3 nucleotides are TGCGTCAGCAGCCTTGACGGGAACTACGAGCAGTACTTC. Translating it yields CVSSLDGNYEQYF.

Notes on this clonotype: This may arise from a read error, as a much more abundant clone is one base away. The V call is TRBV12-3 or TRBV12-4, the J call TRBJ2-3; D perhaps matches TRBD2 (6 bases). V was clipped by 4 bases and J by 0 bases, with 17 bases between them. This CDR3 contains 17 residues. The chain's CDR3 is CASSSPLVGGSTDTQYF. The DNA for the CDR3 is TGTGCCAGCAGTTCCCCCCTAGTGGGGGGAAGCACAGATACGCAGTATTTT.

About this clonotype: A much bigger clone sits one base away, suggesting this may be a read error. V usage is TRBV19 and J usage is TRBJ2-5; 8 positions agree with TRBD2. The germline CDR1 and CDR2 sequences are LNHDA and SQIVND (reference sequence). This CDR3 comprises 15 residues. In nucleotides, the CDR3 is TGTGCCAGTAGTATTGGGACTAGAGCCCAAGAGCCCCAGTACTTC. Translation: CASSIGTRAQEPQYF.

This clonotype was observed many times. In DNA form, the CDR3 reads TGTGCCATCAGTGAGTCGGGGGATTCCTACGAGCAGTACTTC. This gives the protein CAISESGDSYEQYF. The V and J genes are TRBV10-3 and TRBJ2-7; D could derive from TRBD1 or TRBD2 (5 bases each). V was trimmed by 0 bases and J by 1 base, leaving 7 bases between them. Germline V CDR1 and CDR2: ENHRY, SYGVKD. This CDR3 is 14 amino acids long.

This clonotype was counted many times. The chain links TRBV30 to TRBJ2-3, with D perhaps TRBD1 or TRBD2 (5 bases each). V lost 4 bases, J lost 2 bases, and 13 bases lay in between. The CDR3 loop spans 14 amino acids. The V gene's germline CDR1 is GTSNPN and CDR2 SVGIG (reference sequence). In DNA form, the CDR3 reads TGTGCCTGGACTGTAGGGACGGTCACAGATACGCAGTATTTT. This gives the protein CAWTVGTVTDTQYF.

This clonotype occurred many times. The V call is TRBV6-2 or TRBV6-3, the J call TRBJ2-3; 7 nucleotides agree with TRBD2. CDR1 MNHEY and CDR2 SVGEGT come from the germline V gene. CDR3 size: 14 residues. J lost 1 base, V lost 2 bases, and 0 bases had no gene match. The CDR3 loop reads CASSYSGGTDTQYF. As DNA, the CDR3 is TGTGCCAGCAGTTACAGCGGGGGCACAGATACGCAGTATTTT.